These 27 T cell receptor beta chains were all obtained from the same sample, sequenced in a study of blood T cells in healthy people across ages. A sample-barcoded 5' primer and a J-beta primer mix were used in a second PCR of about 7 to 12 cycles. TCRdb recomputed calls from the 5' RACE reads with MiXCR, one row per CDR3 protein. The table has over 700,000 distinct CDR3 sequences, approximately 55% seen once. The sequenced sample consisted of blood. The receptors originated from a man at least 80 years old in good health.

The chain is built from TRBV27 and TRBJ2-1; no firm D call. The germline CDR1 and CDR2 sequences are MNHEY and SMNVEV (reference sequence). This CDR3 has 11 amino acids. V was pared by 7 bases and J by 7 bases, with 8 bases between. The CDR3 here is CASTERNEQFF. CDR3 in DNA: TGTGCCAGCACTGAGAGGAATGAGCAGTTCTTC.

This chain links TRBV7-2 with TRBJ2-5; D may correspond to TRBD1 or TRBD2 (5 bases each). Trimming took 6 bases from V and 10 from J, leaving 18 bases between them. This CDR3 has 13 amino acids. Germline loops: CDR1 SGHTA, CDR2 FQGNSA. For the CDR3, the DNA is TGTGCCAGCAGTACGGGACGGGCCCTAGTCCAGTACTTC. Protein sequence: CASSTGRALVQYF.

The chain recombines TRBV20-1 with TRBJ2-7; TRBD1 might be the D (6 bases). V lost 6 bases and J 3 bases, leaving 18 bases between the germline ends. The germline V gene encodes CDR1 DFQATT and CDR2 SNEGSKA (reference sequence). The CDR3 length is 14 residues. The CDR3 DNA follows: TGCAGTGCGCTGCCCCGGGACAACCACTACGAGCAGTACTTC. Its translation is CSALPRDNHYEQYF.

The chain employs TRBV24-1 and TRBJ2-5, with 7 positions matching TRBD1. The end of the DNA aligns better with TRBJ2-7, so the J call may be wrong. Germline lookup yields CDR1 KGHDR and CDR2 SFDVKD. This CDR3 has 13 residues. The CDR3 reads CATSRQGDYEQYF. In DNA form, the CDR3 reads TGTGCCACCAGCCGACAGGGTGACTACGAGCAGTACTTC.

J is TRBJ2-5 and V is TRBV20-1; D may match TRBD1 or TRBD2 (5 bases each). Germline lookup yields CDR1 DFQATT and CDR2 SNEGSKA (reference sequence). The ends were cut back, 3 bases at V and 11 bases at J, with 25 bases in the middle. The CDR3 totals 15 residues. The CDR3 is CSASPGAVGGGEQYF. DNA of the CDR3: TGCAGTGCTAGCCCTGGGGCCGTCGGAGGTGGTGAGCAGTACTTC.

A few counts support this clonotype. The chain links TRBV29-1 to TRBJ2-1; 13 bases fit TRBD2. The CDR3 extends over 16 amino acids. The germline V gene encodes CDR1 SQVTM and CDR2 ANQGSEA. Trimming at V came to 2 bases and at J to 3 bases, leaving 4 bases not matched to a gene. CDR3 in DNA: TGCAGCGTTGAAAAGGGGACTAGCGGGAACTACAATGAGCAGTTCTTC. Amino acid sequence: CSVEKGTSGNYNEQFF.

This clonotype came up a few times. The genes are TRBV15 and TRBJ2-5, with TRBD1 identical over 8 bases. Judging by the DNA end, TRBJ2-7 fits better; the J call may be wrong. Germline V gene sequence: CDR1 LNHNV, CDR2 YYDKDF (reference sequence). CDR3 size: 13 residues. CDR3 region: CATSTLTGDEQYF. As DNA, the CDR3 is TGTGCCACCAGCACCCTGACAGGGGACGAGCAGTACTTC.

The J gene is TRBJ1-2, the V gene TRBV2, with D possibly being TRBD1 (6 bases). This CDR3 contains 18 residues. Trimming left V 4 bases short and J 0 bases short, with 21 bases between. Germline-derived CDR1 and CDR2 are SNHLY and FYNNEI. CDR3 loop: CASSGGGSPSISNYGYTF. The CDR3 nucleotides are TGTGCCAGCAGTGGCGGGGGCTCCCCTTCCATATCTAACTATGGCTACACCTTC. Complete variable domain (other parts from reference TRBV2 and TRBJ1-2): EPEVTQTPSHQVTQMGQEVILRCVPISNHLYFYWYRQILGQKVEFLVSFYNNEISEKSEIFDDQFSVERPDGSNFTLKIRSTKLEDSAMYFCASSGGGSPSISNYGYTFGSGTRLTVV.

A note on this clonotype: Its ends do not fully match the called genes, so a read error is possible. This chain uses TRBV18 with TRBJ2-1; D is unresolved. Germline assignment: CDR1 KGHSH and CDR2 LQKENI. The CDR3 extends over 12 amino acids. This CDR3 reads CASSPSLNERFF. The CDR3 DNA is TGTGCCAGCTCACCATCCCTGAATGAGCGGTTCTTC.

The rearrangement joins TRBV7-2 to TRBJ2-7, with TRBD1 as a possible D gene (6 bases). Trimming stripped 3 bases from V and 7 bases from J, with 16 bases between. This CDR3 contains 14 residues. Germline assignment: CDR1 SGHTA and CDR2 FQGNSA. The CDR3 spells CASSLGQGSGEQYF. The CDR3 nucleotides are TGTGCCAGCAGCTTGGGTCAGGGGTCGGGAGAGCAGTACTTC.

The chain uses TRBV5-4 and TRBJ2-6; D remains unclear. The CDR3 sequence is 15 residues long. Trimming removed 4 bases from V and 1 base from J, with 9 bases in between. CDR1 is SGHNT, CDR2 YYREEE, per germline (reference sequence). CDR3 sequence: CASSDGYSGANVLTF. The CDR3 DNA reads TGTGCCAGCAGCGACGGGTATTCTGGGGCCAACGTCCTGACTTTC.

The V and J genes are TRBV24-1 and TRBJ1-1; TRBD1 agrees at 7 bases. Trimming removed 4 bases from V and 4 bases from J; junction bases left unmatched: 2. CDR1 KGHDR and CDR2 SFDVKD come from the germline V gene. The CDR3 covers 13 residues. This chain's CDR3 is CATSETGITEAFF. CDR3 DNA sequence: TGTGCCACCAGTGAGACAGGGATCACTGAAGCTTTCTTT.

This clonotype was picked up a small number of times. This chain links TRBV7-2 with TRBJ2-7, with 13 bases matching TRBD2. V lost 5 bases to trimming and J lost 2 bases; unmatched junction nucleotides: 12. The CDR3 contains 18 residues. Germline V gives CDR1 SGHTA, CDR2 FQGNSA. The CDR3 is CASSVLGTSGAPAYEQYF. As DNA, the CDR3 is TGTGCCAGCAGCGTCCTAGGGACTAGCGGGGCTCCCGCCTACGAGCAGTACTTC.

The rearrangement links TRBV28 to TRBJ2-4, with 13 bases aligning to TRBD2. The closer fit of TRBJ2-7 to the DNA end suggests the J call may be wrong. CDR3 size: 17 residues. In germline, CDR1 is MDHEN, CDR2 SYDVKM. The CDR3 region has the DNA TGTGCCAGCAGTCAAGGCCGGACTAGCGGGAGTCGGTACGAGCAGTACTTC. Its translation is CASSQGRTSGSRYEQYF.

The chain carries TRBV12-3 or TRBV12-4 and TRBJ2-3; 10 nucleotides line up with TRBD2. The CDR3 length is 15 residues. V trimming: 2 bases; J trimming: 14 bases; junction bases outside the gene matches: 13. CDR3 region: CASSLMLAGDRYAYF. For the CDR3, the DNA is TGTGCCAGCAGTTTAATGCTAGCGGGAGATAGATACGCGTATTTT.

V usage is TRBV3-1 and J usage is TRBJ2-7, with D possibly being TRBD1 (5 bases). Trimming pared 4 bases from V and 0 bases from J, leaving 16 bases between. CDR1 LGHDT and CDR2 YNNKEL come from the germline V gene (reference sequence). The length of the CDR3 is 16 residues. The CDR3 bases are TGTGCCAGCAGCCCTGCAGGGCAGCACCGCTCCTACGAGCAGTACTTC. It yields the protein CASSPAGQHRSYEQYF.

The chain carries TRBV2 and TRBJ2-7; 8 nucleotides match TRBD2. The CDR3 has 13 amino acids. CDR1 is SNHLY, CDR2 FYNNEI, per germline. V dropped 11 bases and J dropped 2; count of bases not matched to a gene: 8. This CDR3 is CALRETSAYEQYF. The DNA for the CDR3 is TGTGCCCTAAGGGAGACTAGCGCCTACGAGCAGTACTTC.

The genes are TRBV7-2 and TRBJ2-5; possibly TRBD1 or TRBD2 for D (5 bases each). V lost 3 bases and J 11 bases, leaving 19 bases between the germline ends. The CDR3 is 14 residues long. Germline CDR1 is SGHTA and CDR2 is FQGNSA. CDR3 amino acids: CASSFEGTYNGQYF. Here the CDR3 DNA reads TGTGCCAGCAGCTTCGAGGGGACCTACAATGGGCAGTACTTC. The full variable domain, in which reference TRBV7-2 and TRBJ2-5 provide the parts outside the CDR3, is GAGVSQSPSNKVTEKGKDVELRCDPISGHTALYWYRQSLGQGLEFLIYFQGNSAPDKSGLPSDRFSAERTGGSVSTLTIQRTQQEDSAVYLCASSFEGTYNGQYFGPGTRLLVL.

CDR3 DNA: TGTGCCAGCACTTTGAGCTTCTACGAGCAGTACTTC. Protein sequence: CASTLSFYEQYF. The chain links TRBV6-1 to TRBJ2-7; unclear D gene. V was shortened by 7 bases and J by 3 bases, with 10 bases between the two germline ends. The length of the CDR3 is 12 residues. Germline V gene data show CDR1 as MNHNS and CDR2 as SASEGT.

The CDR3 loop is CASSRPFRGRDRGYTF. DNA for the CDR3: TGTGCCAGCAGTCGGCCGTTCAGGGGGCGGGATAGAGGCTACACCTTC. This chain connects TRBV5-4 to TRBJ1-2; 8 nucleotides agree with TRBD1. Trimming took 5 bases from V and 8 from J; bases not matched to a gene: 17. The length of the CDR3 is 16 residues. The germline gives CDR1 SGHNT, CDR2 YYREEE (reference sequence). The variable domain in full, with the rest retrieved from reference TRBV5-4 and TRBJ1-2, is ETGVTQSPTHLIKTRGQQVTLRCSSQSGHNTVSWYQQALGQGPQFIFQYYREEENGRGNFPPRFSGLQFPNYSSELNVNALELDDSALYLCASSRPFRGRDRGYTFGSGTRLTVV.

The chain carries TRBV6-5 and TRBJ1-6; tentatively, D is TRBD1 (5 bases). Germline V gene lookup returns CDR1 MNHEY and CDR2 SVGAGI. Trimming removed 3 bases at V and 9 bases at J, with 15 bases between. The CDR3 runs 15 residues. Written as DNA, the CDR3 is TGTGCCAGCAGTTATTGGGGCCAGATTGGTTCACCCCTCCACTTT. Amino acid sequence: CASSYWGQIGSPLHF.

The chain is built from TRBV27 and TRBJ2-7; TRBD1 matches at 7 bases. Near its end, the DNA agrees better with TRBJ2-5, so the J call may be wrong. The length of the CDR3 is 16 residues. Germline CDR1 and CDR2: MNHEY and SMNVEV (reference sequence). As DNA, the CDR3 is TGTGCCAGCAGTAACCGACAGGGAGAGGGACAGGAGACCCAGTACTTC. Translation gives CASSNRQGEGQETQYF.

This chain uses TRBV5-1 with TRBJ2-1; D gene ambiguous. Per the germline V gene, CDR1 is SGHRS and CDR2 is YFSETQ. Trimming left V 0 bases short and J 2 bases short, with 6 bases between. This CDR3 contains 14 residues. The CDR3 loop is CASSLDEAYNEQFF. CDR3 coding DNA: TGCGCCAGCAGCTTGGATGAAGCCTACAATGAGCAGTTCTTC.

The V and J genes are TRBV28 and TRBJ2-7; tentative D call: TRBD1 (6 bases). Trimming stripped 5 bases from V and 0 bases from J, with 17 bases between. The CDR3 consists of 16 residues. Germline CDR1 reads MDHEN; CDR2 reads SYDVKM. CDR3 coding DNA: TGTGCCAGCAGTCGAGTGGGGGCAGGACCCTCCTACGAGCAGTACTTC. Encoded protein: CASSRVGAGPSYEQYF.

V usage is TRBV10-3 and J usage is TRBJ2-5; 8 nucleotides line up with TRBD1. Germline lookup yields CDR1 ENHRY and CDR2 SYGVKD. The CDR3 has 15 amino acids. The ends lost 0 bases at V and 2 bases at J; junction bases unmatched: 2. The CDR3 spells CAISESRTGQETQYF. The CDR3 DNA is TGTGCCATCAGTGAGTCAAGGACAGGGCAAGAGACCCAGTACTTC.

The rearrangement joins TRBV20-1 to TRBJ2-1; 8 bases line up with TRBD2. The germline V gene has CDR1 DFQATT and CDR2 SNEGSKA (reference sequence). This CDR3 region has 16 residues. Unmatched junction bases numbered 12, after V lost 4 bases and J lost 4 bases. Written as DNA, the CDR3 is TGCAGTGCTACCACCCTCGGACTAGCCCCATACAATGAGCAGTTCTTC. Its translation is CSATTLGLAPYNEQFF.

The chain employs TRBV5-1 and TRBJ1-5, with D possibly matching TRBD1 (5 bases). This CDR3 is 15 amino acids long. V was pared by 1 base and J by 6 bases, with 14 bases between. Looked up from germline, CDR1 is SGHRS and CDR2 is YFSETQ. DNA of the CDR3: TGCGCCAGCAGCTTGTTGGGGGAGAGATTTCAGCCCCAGCATTTT. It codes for CASSLLGERFQPQHF.